These 24 T cell receptor beta chains share one sample of origin, sequenced in a study of response to subunit inactivated influenza vaccine. MiXCR, applied by TCRdb to the RT-PCR reads, yields one record per CDR3 protein. The repertoire includes about 160,000 distinct CDR3 sequences, approximately 10% of them detected once, and 12% sits in the top ten. Sample: non-naive T cells sorted from PBMCs, taken 40 to 50 days after vaccination. The receptors shown here come from a man in his forties or fifties who received an inactivated influenza vaccine.

This clonotype has a count of ten or more. The chain employs TRBV6-5 and TRBJ1-6; D may be TRBD1 (5 bases). V lost 1 base to trimming and J lost 9 bases, with 10 bases between them. This CDR3 region has 14 residues. Germline V gene data show CDR1 as MNHEY and CDR2 as SVGAGI. CDR3 coding DNA: TGTGCCAGCAGTTACTTGCAGGGAGGTTCACCCCTCCACTTT. Translated, it gives CASSYLQGGSPLHF.

This sequence joins TRBV3-1 and TRBJ2-7; D not certain. Trimming left V 2 bases short and J 4 bases short, with 15 bases between. This CDR3 is built from 15 residues. CDR1 and CDR2 from the germline V gene are LGHDT and YNNKEL (reference sequence). The CDR3 region has the DNA TGTGCCAGCAGCCAAACCGGGTCTAGTAAATACGAGCAGTACTTC. It is translated as CASSQTGSSKYEQYF.

This clonotype turned up a few times. V and J are TRBV6-2 or TRBV6-3 and TRBJ2-1; D call uncertain. This CDR3 is built from 17 residues. Germline V gene sequence: CDR1 MNHEY, CDR2 SVGEGT. The V gene lost 10 bases and the J gene lost 7 bases, with 29 bases spanning the gap. This CDR3 is CATHKLRVATVVNEQFF. The DNA for the CDR3 is TGTGCCACCCACAAACTTAGAGTCGCCACCGTAGTTAATGAGCAGTTCTTC.

In this sample, this clonotype turned up many times. The junction does not match germline at one end; this may be a read error. The CDR3 reads CASSPGQGGPTGELFF. The CDR3 DNA follows: TGTGCTAGCAGCCCAGGACAGGGAGGACCCACCGGGGAGCTGTTTTTT. The V and J genes are TRBV7-7 and TRBJ2-2; 8 nucleotides align to TRBD1. Germline V gene lookup returns CDR1 SSHAT and CDR2 FNYEAQ (reference sequence). The CDR3 is 16 amino acids.

Points on this clonotype: An end of the junction differs from the germline gene, which may be a read error. This chain links TRBV6-5 with TRBJ2-5; weak D call: TRBD2 (6 bases). Germline assignment: CDR1 MNHEY and CDR2 SVGAGI. The CDR3 spans 15 residues. The CDR3 nucleotides read TGTGCCAGCAGTTACCGGAGGGTTGGTGTAGAGACCCGGTACTTC. Residues: CASSYRRVGVETRYF.

The rearrangement links TRBV10-3 to TRBJ2-1; possible D gene TRBD2, 6 bases. The CDR3 loop spans 13 amino acids. Trimming removed 10 bases from V and 2 bases from J, with 12 bases in between. Germline V gene data show CDR1 as ENHRY and CDR2 as SYGVKD. The DNA of the CDR3 is TGTGCCACCCGGGAGCCTGCCTACAATGAGCAGTTCTTC. This gives the protein CATREPAYNEQFF.

The chain joins TRBV24-1 to TRBJ2-1, with TRBD2 identical over 10 bases. The CDR3 extends over 16 amino acids. Trimming removed 5 bases from V and 5 bases from J; junction bases left unmatched: 8. The germline CDR1 and CDR2 sequences are KGHDR and SFDVKD. The CDR3 loop reads CATSGILAGADNEQFF. The CDR3, as DNA: TGTGCCACCAGTGGTATCCTAGCGGGGGCCGACAATGAGCAGTTCTTC.

There are many counts of this clonotype. The CDR3 region has the DNA TGTGCCAGCAGCCAAGATCCTGGGGCTTATACCGGGGAGCTGTTTTTT. This sequence encodes CASSQDPGAYTGELFF. The V and J genes are TRBV4-2 and TRBJ2-2; a weak D match, TRBD1 (5 bases). The CDR3 has 16 amino acids. Germline assignment: CDR1 LGHNA and CDR2 YNFKEQ. V lost 0 bases to trimming and J lost 5 bases, with 13 bases between them.

V is TRBV2 and J is TRBJ2-1; no firm D call. Trimming took off 0 bases at V and 9 bases at J, with 12 bases between the two ends. Per germline, CDR1 SNHLY and CDR2 FYNNEI. The CDR3 sequence is 14 residues long. The CDR3 DNA is TGTGCCAGCAGTGAAGCGCTTCCGACCGGTGAGCAGTTCTTC. Its translation: CASSEALPTGEQFF.

This clonotype has just a few counts. The rearrangement links TRBV7-9 to TRBJ2-7; D is ambiguous. V lost 5 bases, J lost 0 bases, and 11 bases lay in between. Per germline, CDR1 SEHNR and CDR2 FQNEAQ (reference sequence). The length of the CDR3 is 14 residues. CDR3 nucleotide sequence: TGTGCCAGCAGCCCGGGTCGGTCCTCCTACGAGCAGTACTTC. It translates to CASSPGRSSYEQYF.

V gene TRBV29-1 combines with J gene TRBJ2-5; 7 bases are shared with TRBD2. CDR3 length: 11 amino acids. V shed 4 bases, J shed 5 bases, and the junction held 1 base outside the gene matches. The germline V gene encodes CDR1 SQVTM and CDR2 ANQGSEA. CDR3 loop: CSVVGGETQYF. Here the CDR3 DNA reads TGCAGCGTTGTCGGGGGGGAGACCCAGTACTTC.

The chain couples TRBV30 to TRBJ2-6, with D uncertain. The CDR3 totals 16 residues. Trimming removed 2 bases at V and 4 bases at J, with 15 bases between. Germline V lookup: CDR1 GTSNPN, CDR2 SVGIG (reference sequence). CDR3 region: CAWSWASYRGANVLTF. CDR3 sequence (DNA): TGTGCCTGGAGTTGGGCATCCTATCGGGGGGCCAACGTCCTGACTTTC.

The chain joins TRBV12-3 or TRBV12-4 to TRBJ2-5, with 7 bases matching TRBD1. CDR3 length equals 14 residues. V dropped 4 bases and J dropped 4; count of bases not matched to a gene: 6. In DNA form, the CDR3 reads TGTGCCAGCAGTTGGACAGGCTATTCAGAGACCCAGTACTTC. It specifies CASSWTGYSETQYF.

This clonotype was seen a handful of times. The chain couples TRBV12-5 to TRBJ1-1, with D perhaps matching TRBD1 (6 bases). V lost 4 bases and J lost 3, with 21 bases in between. The CDR3 is made up of 17 amino acids. The V gene's germline CDR1 is LGHNT and CDR2 FRNRAP. In DNA form, the CDR3 reads TGTGCTAGTGGTTCATTCACCTCTCCGGGGGCACACACTGAAGCTTTCTTT. This gives the protein CASGSFTSPGAHTEAFF.

V and J are TRBV7-2 and TRBJ2-5; D remains ambiguous. CDR1 is SGHTA and CDR2 is FQGNSA in the germline V gene. V was cut by 5 bases and J by 5 bases, with 15 bases left in between. CDR3 size: 14 residues. This CDR3 is CASSTGPSGETQYF. CDR3 DNA: TGTGCCAGCAGCACCGGGCCCTCCGGGGAGACCCAGTACTTC.

The rearrangement joins TRBV20-1 to TRBJ2-3; possible D gene TRBD2, 5 bases. Germline CDR1 DFQATT, CDR2 SNEGSKA (reference sequence). The CDR3 consists of 13 residues. With 6 bases removed from V and 0 bases from J, the gap between germline ends came to 10 bases. In DNA, the CDR3 is TGCAGTGCCCCAAGGGAGAGCACAGATACGCAGTATTTT. Translation gives CSAPRESTDTQYF.

This rearrangement joins TRBV12-3 or TRBV12-4 to TRBJ2-2, with D unresolved. CDR3 length: 11 amino acids. Trimming cost V 4 bases and J 9 bases, with 6 bases left between them. The CDR3 sequence is CASSSLRELFF. The DNA of the CDR3 is TGTGCCAGCAGTTCCCTGCGGGAGCTGTTTTTT.

The V and J genes are TRBV28 and TRBJ1-5, with TRBD1 identical over 9 bases. Losses at the gene ends were 3 bases for V and 0 bases for J; bases not matched to a gene: 6. The CDR3 totals 17 residues. Germline loops: CDR1 MDHEN, CDR2 SYDVKM. The CDR3 DNA is TGTGCCAGCAGTTTGGGACAGGGTCTCTATAGCAATCAGCCCCAGCATTTT. This codes for CASSLGQGLYSNQPQHF.

This clonotype has a handful of counts. The chain is built from TRBV29-1 and TRBJ2-4; 7 nucleotides line up with TRBD2. CDR1 is SQVTM and CDR2 is ANQGSEA in the germline V gene. Trimming at V came to 3 bases and at J to 4 bases, leaving 3 bases not matched to a gene. This CDR3 region has 13 residues. The CDR3 region is CSVDLGGKNIQYF. In nucleotides, the CDR3 is TGCAGCGTTGATTTGGGGGGGAAAAACATTCAGTACTTC.

This clonotype was seen at least ten times. The chain is built from TRBV5-5 and TRBJ2-7, with D possibly being TRBD2 (5 bases). This CDR3 contains 15 residues. Trimming removed 4 bases from V and 3 bases from J, with 17 bases in between. CDR1 and CDR2 from the germline V gene are SGHKS and YYEKEE (reference sequence). CDR3 nucleotide sequence: TGTGCCAGCAGCCGGGTGTCCGGAGGTATCTACGAGCAGTACTTC. It translates to CASSRVSGGIYEQYF.

The V and J genes are TRBV28 and TRBJ1-2; D perhaps matches TRBD1 (6 bases). The CDR3 is 16 amino acids. The germline gives CDR1 MDHEN, CDR2 SYDVKM. V lost 2 bases, J lost 7 bases, and 20 bases lay in between. The CDR3, as DNA: TGTGCCAGCAGTTTAGGTGGTCTCAGGGGCGGAACTGGCTACACCTTC. Protein sequence: CASSLGGLRGGTGYTF.

This clonotype has a handful of counts. The J gene is TRBJ1-2, the V gene TRBV5-6, with 10 bases matching TRBD1. The V gene's germline CDR1 is SGHDT and CDR2 YYEEEE. The length of the CDR3 is 14 residues. With V trimmed by 3 bases and J by 8 bases, 7 bases remained unmatched. The CDR3 DNA reads TGTGCCAGCAGCTCGGACGGGACAGGGGTCGGCTACACCTTC. The encoded protein is CASSSDGTGVGYTF.

This clonotype came up a few times. V usage is TRBV6-2 or TRBV6-3 and J usage is TRBJ2-7, with TRBD2 as a possible D gene (6 bases). V was pared by 7 bases and J by 1 base, with 11 bases between. The CDR3 has 13 residues. Germline V gene data show CDR1 as MNHEY and CDR2 as SVGEGT. The CDR3: CASNRGWSYEQYF. In DNA, the CDR3 is TGTGCCAGCAATCGGGGGTGGTCCTACGAGCAGTACTTC.

This clonotype appeared a few times. The chain combines TRBV20-1 with TRBJ1-5, with a possible D match to TRBD1 (5 bases). V was trimmed by 1 base and J by 4 bases, leaving 14 bases between them. This CDR3 has 15 amino acids. The germline V gene has CDR1 DFQATT and CDR2 SNEGSKA (reference sequence). The CDR3 nucleotides are TGCAGTGCTAGAGGTACGGGGGTGTGGAATCAGCCCCAGCATTTT. Protein: CSARGTGVWNQPQHF.